These 25 T cell receptor beta chains originate from one sample sequenced in a study of tumor-infiltrating lymphocytes in primary liver carcinoma. Researchers generated TCR beta cDNA from 500 ng of total RNA, relying on a constant-region primer. Generation of the TCR beta libraries relied on three nested multiplex PCR rounds using slightly modified ARM-PCR. It was with TRBV1-TRBV30 forward primers and a C-beta reverse primer that the first two PCR rounds were run, at around 11 cycles each. TCRdb itself ran the multiplex PCR reads through MiXCR, one entry per CDR3 protein. Of 300,000 to 350,000 distinct CDR3 sequences listed, almost 65% are singletons. Unsorted whole blood supplied the blood RNA, and germline DNA was isolated too. Sequencing was performed on peripheral blood. Source of these receptors: a man between 40 and 49 years old with primary liver carcinoma and hepatitis B virus infection.

Details on this clonotype: One base away lies a much larger clone, so this may be a sequencing read error. The V call is TRBV6-5, the J call TRBJ1-2; D gene ambiguous. There are 11 residues in the CDR3. Germline values: CDR1 MNHEY, CDR2 SVGAGI. DNA for the CDR3: TGTGCCAGCAGTAGCAGCTATGGCTACATCTTC. Translated: CASSSSYGYIF.

Comment on this clonotype: It may be a read error: a sequence one base away is much more abundant. The CDR3: CASFRGPGSHLHF. The CDR3 DNA reads as TGTGCCAGCTTCAGGGGGCCTGGATCACACCTCCACTTT. The V call is TRBV12-3 or TRBV12-4, the J call TRBJ1-6; 8 bases align to TRBD1. This CDR3 comprises 13 residues.

This clonotype has just a few counts. Being one base from a much bigger clone, this may be a read error. This sequence joins TRBV4-3 and TRBJ1-1; D is unclear. V lost 3 bases and J lost 7, with 12 bases in between. Germline V gene sequence: CDR1 LGHNA, CDR2 YSLEER. The CDR3 is 13 amino acids. The CDR3 DNA follows: TGCGCCAGCAGCCAGGCGATAGGCCTTGAAGCTTTCTTT. Its protein product is CASSQAIGLEAFF.

In regard to this clonotype: This may be a read error, as it is one base from a much larger clone. The J gene is TRBJ1-6, the V gene TRBV12-3 or TRBV12-4; a possible D gene is TRBD1 (6 bases). CDR3 size: 13 residues. The CDR3 is CASSFQGNSHLHF. The CDR3 nucleotides read TGTGCCAGCAGTTTCCAGGGGAATTCACACCTCCACTTT.

Turning to this clonotype: A read error may explain this, as a much larger clone is one base away. The V call is TRBV13, the J call TRBJ2-7; no clear D gene. The V gene lost 2 bases and the J gene lost 3 bases, with 8 bases spanning the gap. The CDR3 loop spans 13 amino acids. Germline values: CDR1 PRHDT, CDR2 FYEKMQ (reference sequence). In DNA form, the CDR3 reads TGTGCCAGCAGCTTAACAAGGATCTACGAGCAGTACTTC. Its translation: CASSLTRIYEQYF.

Points on this clonotype: A read error is possible here, since a much larger clone lies one base away. J is TRBJ2-3 and V is TRBV30; no firm D call. This CDR3 has 13 residues. Germline V lookup: CDR1 GTSNPN, CDR2 SVGIG (reference sequence). V gave up 2 bases and J gave up 3 bases, with 9 bases separating them. DNA of the CDR3: TGTGCCTGGAGTCTATTTCAAACAGATACGCAGTATTTT. This translates into CAWSLFQTDTQYF.

In regard to this clonotype: The junction differs from germline at one of its ends, possibly a read error. This chain uses TRBV11-2 with TRBJ2-6, with D perhaps matching TRBD1 (5 bases). The CDR3 contains 17 residues. Germline V lookup: CDR1 SGHAT, CDR2 FQNNGV. The CDR3 region is CASSRATGRSGANVLIF. DNA of the CDR3: TGTGCCAGCAGCCGAGCCACCGGACGTTCTGGGGCCAACGTCCTGATTTTC. Based on the CDR3 plus reference TRBV11-2 and TRBJ2-6, the full variable domain is EAGVAQSPRYKIIEKRQSVAFWCNPISGHATLYWYQQILGQGPKLLIQFQNNGVVDDSQLPKDRFSAERLKGVDSTLKIQPAKLEDSAVYLCASSRATGRSGANVLIFGAGSRLTVL.

V gene TRBV12-3 or TRBV12-4 combines with J gene TRBJ2-1; 11 nucleotides align to TRBD2. V lost 1 base, J lost 6 bases, and 5 bases stayed unmatched. The CDR3 has 16 amino acids. The CDR3 nucleotides are TGTGCCAGCAGTTTAGTTCTAGCGGGAGGCCCCAATGAGCAGTTCTTC. Its protein is CASSLVLAGGPNEQFF.

The chain has TRBV6-1 and TRBJ1-2; D is perhaps TRBD1 (6 bases). From germline, CDR1 is MNHNS and CDR2 SASEGT. The CDR3 is 14 residues long. Trimming removed 6 bases at V and 3 bases at J, with 14 bases between. The DNA for the CDR3 is TGTGCCAGCAGGGGGGGGGGGCCTGACTATGGCTACACCTTC. This translates into CASRGGGPDYGYTF.

The genes are TRBV11-2 and TRBJ1-1; D is undetermined. The ends were cut back, 5 bases at V and 7 bases at J, with 14 bases in the middle. Germline V gene lookup returns CDR1 SGHAT and CDR2 FQNNGV. The CDR3 has 13 residues. CDR3 in amino acids: CASSHGVEGEAFF. The DNA for the CDR3 is TGTGCCAGCAGCCATGGGGTCGAGGGTGAAGCTTTCTTT. Variable domain in full (rest from reference TRBV11-2 and TRBJ1-1): EAGVAQSPRYKIIEKRQSVAFWCNPISGHATLYWYQQILGQGPKLLIQFQNNGVVDDSQLPKDRFSAERLKGVDSTLKIQPAKLEDSAVYLCASSHGVEGEAFFGQGTRLTVV.

A note on this clonotype: This may be a read error, as it is one base from a much larger clone. The chain links TRBV6-5 to TRBJ2-6, with 9 bases fitting TRBD1. The CDR3 has 18 amino acids. From germline, CDR1 is MNHEY and CDR2 SVGAGI. CDR3 in DNA: TGTGCCAGCAGAAGGGACAGGGTCCCTCTCTCTGGGGCCAACATCCTGACTTTC. Protein product: CASRRDRVPLSGANILTF.

A word on this clonotype: Relative to the germline gene, one junction end is altered; a read error may explain this. The V gene is TRBV11-2, the J gene TRBJ2-5; TRBD2 matches 10 bases. The CDR3 has 15 residues. The germline V gene encodes CDR1 SGHAT and CDR2 FQNNGV. CDR3 loop: CAGSPGLAVFETQYF. CDR3 in DNA: TGTGCCGGCAGTCCTGGACTAGCGGTTTTTGAGACCCAGTACTTC.

J is TRBJ1-5 and V is TRBV5-1; tentatively, D is TRBD1 (5 bases). Deletions cut 1 base from V and 4 bases from J, with 9 bases between. Germline CDR1 is SGHRS and CDR2 is YFSETQ. This CDR3 has 14 amino acids. The CDR3 is CASSLYGGNQPQHF. The CDR3 bases are TGCGCCAGCAGCTTGTATGGGGGTAATCAGCCCCAGCATTTT.

Details on this clonotype: No conserved phenylalanine or tryptophan ends this CDR3, so it is likely a read error. The chain uses TRBV7-9 and TRBJ1-2; D is unresolved. Germline V gene sequence: CDR1 SEHNR, CDR2 FQNEAQ (reference sequence). V shed 7 bases and J shed 2 bases, with 14 bases lying between them. This CDR3 is built from 14 residues. Written as DNA, the CDR3 is TGTGCCAGCACCGATGAGGGCGAGAACTATGGCTACACCTTA. Protein product: CASTDEGENYGYTL.

A remark on this clonotype: The junction departs from germline at one end; a sequencing error may be responsible. The rearrangement uses TRBV4-1 and TRBJ2-7, with 7 bases identical to TRBD2. Germline CDR1 reads MGHRA; CDR2 reads YSYEKL. This CDR3 spans 13 amino acids. CDR3 in amino acids: CTSSLGGYDEQYF. The CDR3 DNA is TGCACCAGCAGCCTCGGGGGGTACGACGAGCAGTACTTC.

J is TRBJ2-1 and V is TRBV5-1; D might be TRBD1 or TRBD2, each matching 7 bases. The CDR3 has 13 residues. V lost 7 bases and J lost 8, with 16 bases in between. Germline CDR1 and CDR2: SGHRS and YFSETQ. CDR3 region: CASGAGGADEQFF. CDR3 nucleotides: TGCGCCAGCGGGGCAGGGGGGGCCGATGAGCAGTTCTTC.

About this clonotype: The junction differs from germline at one of its ends, possibly a read error. This chain joins TRBV7-2 and TRBJ2-3; tentative D call: TRBD1 (6 bases). The CDR3 consists of 14 residues. Per germline, CDR1 SGHTA and CDR2 FQGNSA. This chain's CDR3 is CANSWDTYTDTQYF. CDR3 DNA sequence: TGTGCCAACAGCTGGGACACCTACACAGATACGCAGTATTTT.

This clonotype was seen once. The chain uses TRBV6-2 or TRBV6-3 and TRBJ2-2, with 7 bases identical to TRBD1. CDR3 length equals 13 residues. J lost 6 bases, V lost 11 bases, and 9 bases had no gene match. Per germline, CDR1 MNHEY and CDR2 SVGEGT. The CDR3 sequence is CAGLKTGSGELFF. In DNA form, the CDR3 reads TGTGCCGGCCTGAAGACAGGGTCCGGGGAGCTGTTTTTT.

Note on this clonotype: The CDR3 does not close with the conserved phenylalanine or tryptophan, likely indicating a read error. The CDR3 bases are TGCGCCAGCAGCTTCCTCTCTAGCGGGATTACTACCTCTGGGGCCAACGTCCTGACTTCC. Translating gives CASSFLSSGITTSGANVLTS. The V and J genes are TRBV5-1 and TRBJ2-6, with 9 nucleotides matching TRBD2. Germline CDR1 SGHRS, CDR2 YFSETQ. This CDR3 is built from 20 residues. With 2 bases clipped from V and 0 bases from J, the junction kept 12 bases outside the gene matches.

About this clonotype: One base away lies a much larger clone, so this may be a sequencing read error. V gene TRBV5-4 combines with J gene TRBJ2-3, with D maybe TRBD2 (6 bases). The CDR3 consists of 15 residues. Germline V CDR1 and CDR2: SGHNT, YYREEE (reference sequence). Trimming shortened V by 2 bases and J by 0 bases, and 10 bases separated the two germline ends. The CDR3 region is CASSFGGGSTDTQYF. The CDR3 DNA reads as TGTGCCAGCAGCTTTGGGGGAGGAAGCACAGATACGCAGTATTTT.

The table lists this clonotype with a few counts. The rearrangement joins TRBV6-1 to TRBJ1-6; D remains unclear. V shed 4 bases and J shed 9 bases, with 13 bases lying between them. The length of the CDR3 is 14 residues. The germline V gene has CDR1 MNHNS and CDR2 SASEGT. The chain's CDR3 is CASSVGGGVSPLHF. In nucleotides, the CDR3 is TGTGCCAGCAGTGTTGGTGGTGGGGTTTCACCCCTCCACTTT.

Concerning this clonotype: Possible read error: a much larger clone is one base away. This CDR3 is CASSYWGDPTGELSF. CDR3 bases: TGTGCCAGCAGTTATTGGGGGGACCCCACCGGGGAGCTGTCTTTT. The chain is built from TRBV6-2 or TRBV6-3 and TRBJ2-2, with a tentative D call TRBD2 (6 bases). This CDR3 spans 15 amino acids. Germline V CDR1 and CDR2: MNHEY, SVGEGT.

The chain joins TRBV6-6 to TRBJ1-1; a possible D gene is TRBD1 (5 bases). Deletions cut 6 bases from V and 1 base from J, with 18 bases between. This CDR3 spans 16 amino acids. The germline V gene has CDR1 MNHNY and CDR2 SVGAGI (reference sequence). The CDR3: CASRGALARANTEAFF. In DNA, the CDR3 is TGTGCCAGCAGAGGGGCCCTCGCGAGGGCGAACACTGAAGCTTTCTTT.

As concerns this clonotype: A read error is likely, as this CDR3 ends without the conserved phenylalanine or tryptophan. The chain is built from TRBV11-2 and TRBJ2-7; D might be TRBD2 (5 bases). CDR1 SGHAT and CDR2 FQNNGV come from the germline V gene. The CDR3 contains 12 residues. The chain's CDR3 is CASSLEGYEQYL. In DNA, the CDR3 is TGTGCCAGTAGCTTAGAGGGTTACGAGCAGTACTTG.

This clonotype has at least ten counts. The chain uses TRBV6-6 and TRBJ2-7, with D tentatively TRBD2 (6 bases). The V and J ends lost 5 bases and 6 bases respectively, with 11 bases between them. There are 12 residues in the CDR3. Germline CDR1 MNHNY, CDR2 SVGAGI (reference sequence). In DNA, the CDR3 is TGTGCCAGCAGTGTTGGAGGGGTCGAGCAGTACTTC. Translation: CASSVGGVEQYF.